Below, one T cell receptor (beta chain) is given with its context. Its cognate antigen is unknown. Extracted RNA was reverse transcribed into cDNA, the sequencing template. TCRdb's table, derived via immunoSEQ multiplex PCR, lists solely in-frame clones and lacks some. The sample has 250,000 to 350,000 clones, about 62% seen once. This entry comes from a study of CD8+ T cells in alopecia areata. About the study: Scoring of severity for treated patients was based on percentage of affected scalp area. Study conclusions and caveats: Only one nonresponder was present, which leaves the link between baseline CD8+ expansion and response uncertain.

Treatment in this sample: oral pan-JAK inhibitor, 5-10 mg twice daily. As part of sample collection, lesional scalp punch biopsies and peripheral blood were taken from alopecia areata patients. Trimming shortened V by 1 base and J by 4 bases, and 13 bases separated the two germline ends. CDR1 is SQVTM, CDR2 ANQGSEA, per germline. The CDR3 spans 14 residues. The source of this sequence is a human donor with alopecia areata. This rearrangement joins TRBV29-1 to TRBJ1-2, with D maybe TRBD1 (5 bases). The specimen was CD4+ T cells sorted from blood, collected at approximately week 52, from a patient treated with tofacitinib. The CDR3 protein is CSVEGSGSFYGYTF. Written as DNA, the CDR3 is TGCAGCGTTGAAGGGTCAGGGTCTTTCTATGGCTACACCTTC.